Listed below are T cell receptor beta chains from one sample, sequenced in a study of T-cell reconstitution after alpha-beta-depleted transplantation in children. TCRdb fed the PCR reads into MiXCR, producing one record per CDR3 protein. The profile shows about 500,000 distinct CDR3 sequences, roughly 33% of them singletons. Sequencing was performed on PBMCs from the stem cell graft donor, taken from the stem cell graft. The source of these receptors is a human donor who donated a stem cell graft to a child with aplastic anemia. Both conserved end residues are trimmed from each CDR3. Clone size is not always given. Where it is, it says once, few, many or a class for expanded clones.

CDR3 length: 12
J gene: TRBJ1-1
V gene: TRBV5-5
clone size: NA
CDR3 protein: ASSLGVGDTEAF

CDR3 length: 16
J gene: TRBJ2-1
V gene: TRBV4-2
clone size: NA
CDR3 protein: ASSQEGRAGGRLNEQF

CDR3 length: 14
J gene: TRBJ1-3
V gene: TRBV4-3
clone size: few
CDR3 protein: ASSQVTGNSGNTIY

CDR3 length: 13
J gene: TRBJ2-3
V gene: TRBV7-2
clone size: NA
CDR3 protein: ATTPREREGDTQY

CDR3 length: 12
J gene: TRBJ2-5
V gene: TRBV27
clone size: few
CDR3 protein: ASSSGTGVETQY

CDR3 length: 16
J gene: TRBJ2-5
V gene: TRBV29-1
clone size: NA
CDR3 protein: SVDIPRGGTSGKETQY

CDR3 length: 11
J gene: TRBJ2-7
V gene: TRBV12-3/TRBV12-4
clone size: NA
CDR3 protein: ASSLIPDYEQY

CDR3 length: 15
J gene: TRBJ2-1
V gene: TRBV3-1
clone size: NA
CDR3 protein: ASSQLWGESSYNEQF

CDR3 length: 12
J gene: TRBJ2-2
V gene: TRBV29-1
clone size: few
CDR3 protein: TITGTSNTGELF

CDR3 length: 9
J gene: TRBJ2-4
V gene: TRBV20-1
clone size: NA
CDR3 protein: SADGLNIQY

CDR3 length: 13
J gene: TRBJ1-2
V gene: TRBV4-3
clone size: NA
CDR3 protein: ASSQGASANYGYT

CDR3 length: 12
J gene: TRBJ2-3
V gene: TRBV20-1
clone size: few
CDR3 protein: SAWRGVESDTQY

CDR3 length: 11
J gene: TRBJ1-5
V gene: TRBV12-3/TRBV12-4
clone size: few
CDR3 protein: ASSPTSAGPQH

CDR3 length: 9
J gene: TRBJ1-1
V gene: TRBV27
clone size: NA
CDR3 protein: ASTQGTEAF

CDR3 length: 15
J gene: TRBJ2-3
V gene: TRBV4-3
clone size: NA
CDR3 protein: ASSQDWSSGGIDTQY

CDR3 length: 12
J gene: TRBJ1-1
V gene: TRBV12-3/TRBV12-4
clone size: NA
CDR3 protein: ASSFRGSETEAF

CDR3 length: 14
J gene: TRBJ2-6
V gene: TRBV2
clone size: NA
CDR3 protein: ASRDPGASGANVLT

CDR3 length: 14
J gene: TRBJ1-2
V gene: TRBV7-2
clone size: once
CDR3 protein: ASTKDRPPNVYGYT

CDR3 length: 12
J gene: TRBJ1-4
V gene: TRBV6-1
clone size: NA
CDR3 protein: ASSPNYSVEKLF

CDR3 length: 12
J gene: TRBJ1-2
V gene: TRBV7-2
clone size: NA
CDR3 protein: ASSLATGAEGYT

CDR3 length: 14
J gene: TRBJ2-3
V gene: TRBV5-1
clone size: few
CDR3 protein: ASSYPSGSVGDTQY

CDR3 length: 16
J gene: TRBJ2-3
V gene: TRBV6-5
clone size: NA
CDR3 protein: ASSYRSFSGRRWDTQY

CDR3 length: 11
J gene: TRBJ1-2
V gene: TRBV19
clone size: NA
CDR3 protein: ASQQSPNYGYT

CDR3 length: 12
J gene: TRBJ2-5
V gene: TRBV9
clone size: few
CDR3 protein: ASSAYGGLETQY

CDR3 length: 9
J gene: TRBJ1-1
V gene: TRBV20-1
clone size: NA
CDR3 protein: SANSGFEAF